This TCR beta chain was recorded in a study of early T cells in non-severe SARS-CoV-2 infection. Study-level information: Sequencing targeted bulk RNA from unsorted whole blood, leaving chains unpaired.

The CDR3 totals 15 residues. Germline assignment: CDR1 LNHDA and CDR2 SQIVND (reference sequence). V shed 4 bases and J shed 3 bases, with 15 bases lying between them. On this clonotype itself: What it recognizes is unknown.

Researchers tagged individual cDNA molecules with unique molecular identifiers. TCRdb independently ran MiXCR on the 5' RACE reads; one entry per CDR3 protein. Of roughly 48,000 distinct CDR3 sequences listed, 5.6% are singletons. Findings and caveats of the study: CD4 and private specificities were missed by VDJdb matching, which favored anti-spike CD8 responses.

Sequences were obtained from whole blood. The chain is built from TRBV19 and TRBJ2-5; TRBD1 is a possible D gene (6 bases). The clonotype originates from an adult who was a healthcare worker with PCR-confirmed SARS-CoV-2 infection or an uninfected control (not recorded which). CDR3 sequence: CASSTLSHREETQYF. The CDR3 DNA reads as TGTGCCAGTAGTACCCTCTCTCACAGGGAAGAGACCCAGTACTTC.